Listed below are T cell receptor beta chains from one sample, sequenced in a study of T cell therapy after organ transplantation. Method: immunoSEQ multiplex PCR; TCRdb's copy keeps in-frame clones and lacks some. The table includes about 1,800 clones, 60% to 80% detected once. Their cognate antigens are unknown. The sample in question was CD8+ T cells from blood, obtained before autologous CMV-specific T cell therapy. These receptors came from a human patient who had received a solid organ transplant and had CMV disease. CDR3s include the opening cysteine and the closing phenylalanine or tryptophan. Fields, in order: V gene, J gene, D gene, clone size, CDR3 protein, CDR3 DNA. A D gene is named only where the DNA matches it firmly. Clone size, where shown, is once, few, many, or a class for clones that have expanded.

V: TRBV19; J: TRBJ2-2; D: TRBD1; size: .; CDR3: CATRDRGTGELFF; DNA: TGTGCCACCCGGGACAGGGGCACCGGGGAGCTGTTTTTT
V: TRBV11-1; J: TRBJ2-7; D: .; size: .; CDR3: CASSFTGVVYEQYF; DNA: TGTGCCAGCAGCTTCACGGGGGTAGTCTACGAGCAGTACTTC
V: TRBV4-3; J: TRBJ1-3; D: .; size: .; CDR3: CASSQDWGNSGNTIYF; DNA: TGCGCCAGCAGCCAAGATTGGGGGAACTCTGGAAACACCATATATTTT
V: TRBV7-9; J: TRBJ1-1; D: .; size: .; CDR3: CASSLVDKNTEAFF; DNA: TGTGCCAGCAGCTTAGTAGACAAGAACACTGAAGCTTTCTTT
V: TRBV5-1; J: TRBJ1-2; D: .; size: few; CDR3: CASSADTEYGYTF; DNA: TGCGCCAGCAGCGCCGACACGGAGTATGGCTACACCTTC
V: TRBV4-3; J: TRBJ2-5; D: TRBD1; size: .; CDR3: CASSQDATGTGAAQTQYF; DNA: TGCGCCAGCAGCCAAGATGCGACCGGGACAGGAGCCGCGCAGACCCAGTACTTC
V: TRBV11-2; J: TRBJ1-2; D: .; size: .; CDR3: CASRSNYGYTF; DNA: TGTGCCAGCAGGTCTAACTATGGCTACACCTTC
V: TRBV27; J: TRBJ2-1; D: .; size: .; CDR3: CASKQGGPYNEQFF; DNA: TGTGCCAGCAAACAGGGAGGTCCCTACAATGAGCAGTTCTTC
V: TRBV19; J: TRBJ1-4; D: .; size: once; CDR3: CASNFGEKLFF; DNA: TGTGCCAGTAACTTCGGAGAAAAACTGTTTTTT
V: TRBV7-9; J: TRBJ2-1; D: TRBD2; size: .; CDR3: CASSLVAGVNEQFF; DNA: TGTGCCAGCAGCTTAGTAGCGGGGGTAAATGAGCAGTTCTTC
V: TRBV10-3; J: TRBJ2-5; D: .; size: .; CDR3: CATFGQETQYF; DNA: TGTGCCACCTTTGGGCAAGAGACCCAGTACTTC
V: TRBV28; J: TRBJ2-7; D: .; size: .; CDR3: CASSSGPTYEQYF; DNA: TGTGCCAGCAGTTCCGGGCCGACCTACGAGCAGTACTTC
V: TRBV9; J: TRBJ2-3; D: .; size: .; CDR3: CASSVRGGELTDTQYF; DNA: TGTGCCAGCAGCGTTAGAGGCGGGGAGCTCACAGATACGCAGTATTTT
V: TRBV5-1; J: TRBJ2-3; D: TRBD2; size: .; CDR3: CASSWSLAGGPFTDTQYF; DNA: TGCGCCAGCAGCTGGTCCCTAGCGGGAGGGCCATTCACAGATACGCAGTATTTT
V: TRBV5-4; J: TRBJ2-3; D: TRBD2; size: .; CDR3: CASRWDGSSGDPSTDTQYF; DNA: TGTGCCAGCAGGTGGGATGGGAGTAGCGGGGACCCTAGCACAGATACGCAGTATTTT
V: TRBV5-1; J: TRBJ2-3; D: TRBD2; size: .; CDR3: CASSLAEGGSTDTQYF; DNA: TGCGCCAGCAGCTTGGCAGAGGGAGGGAGCACAGATACGCAGTATTTT
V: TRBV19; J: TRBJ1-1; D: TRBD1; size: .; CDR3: CASTKTGLTEAFF; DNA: TGTGCCAGTACTAAGACAGGGCTGACTGAAGCTTTCTTT
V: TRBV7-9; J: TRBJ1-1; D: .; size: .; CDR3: CASSPVSNTEAFF; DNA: TGTGCCAGCAGCCCTGTTAGTAACACTGAAGCTTTCTTT
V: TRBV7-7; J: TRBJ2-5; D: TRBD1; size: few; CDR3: CASSTGTAKETQYF; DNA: TGTGCTAGCAGCACTGGGACAGCCAAAGAGACCCAGTACTTC
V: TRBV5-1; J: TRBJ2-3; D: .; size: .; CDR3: CASSAPDGGTDTQYF; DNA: TGCGCCAGCAGCGCACCGGACGGGGGCACAGATACGCAGTATTTT
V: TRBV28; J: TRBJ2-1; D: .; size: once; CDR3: CASSLRLVSPNEQFF; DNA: TGTGCCAGCAGTTTAAGGCTTGTATCCCCCAATGAGCAGTTCTTC
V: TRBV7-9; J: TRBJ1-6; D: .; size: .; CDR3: CASSLGRGSSYNSPLHF; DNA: TGTGCCAGCAGCTTAGGTCGGGGGAGCTCCTATAATTCACCCCTCCACTTT
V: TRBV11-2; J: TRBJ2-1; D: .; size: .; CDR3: CASSPDRLSSYNEQFF; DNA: TGTGCCAGCAGCCCGGACAGACTGAGCTCCTACAATGAGCAGTTCTTC
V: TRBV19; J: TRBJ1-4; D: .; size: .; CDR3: CASSMGQFEKLFF; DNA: TGTGCCAGTAGTATGGGGCAGTTTGAAAAACTGTTTTTT
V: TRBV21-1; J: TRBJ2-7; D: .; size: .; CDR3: CASSKGKGQEIYEQYF; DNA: TGTGCCAGCAGCAAAGGGAAGGGACAGGAGATATACGAGCAGTACTTC
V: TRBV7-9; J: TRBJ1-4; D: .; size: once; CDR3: CASSPGQYGDEKLFF; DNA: TGTGCCAGCAGCCCCGGACAGTACGGGGATGAAAAACTGTTTTTT
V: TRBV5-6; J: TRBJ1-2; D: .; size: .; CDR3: CASSTWRGQSIYGYTF; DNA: TGTGCCAGCAGCACCTGGAGAGGACAGAGTATCTATGGCTACACCTTC
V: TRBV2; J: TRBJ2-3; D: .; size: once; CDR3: CASSRGNTDTQYF; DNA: TGTGCCAGCAGTAGGGGGAACACAGATACGCAGTATTTT
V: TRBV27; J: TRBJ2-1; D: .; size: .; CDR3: CASGVTLSSYNEQFF; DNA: TGTGCCAGCGGGGTAACCTTGAGCTCCTACAATGAGCAGTTCTTC
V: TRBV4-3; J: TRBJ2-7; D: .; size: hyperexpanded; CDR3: CASSQRTGREQYF; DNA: TGCGCCAGCAGCCAACGAACAGGGAGGGAGCAGTACTTC
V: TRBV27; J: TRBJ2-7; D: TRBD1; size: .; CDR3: CASVRRGGHEQYF; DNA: TGTGCCAGCGTACGAAGAGGGGGCCACGAGCAGTACTTC
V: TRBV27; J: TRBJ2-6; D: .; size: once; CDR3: CASSNHPPGTKSGHVLTF; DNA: TGTGCCAGCAGTAACCATCCTCCTGGCACAAAGTCGGGCCACGTCCTGACTTTC
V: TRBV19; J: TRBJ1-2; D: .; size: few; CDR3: CASSAEGLGDYGYTF; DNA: TGTGCCAGTAGTGCTGAGGGCCTCGGTGACTATGGCTACACCTTC
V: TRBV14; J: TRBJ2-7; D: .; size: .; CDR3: CASSHAPGGEQYF; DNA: TGTGCCAGCAGCCATGCCCCCGGGGGCGAGCAGTACTTC
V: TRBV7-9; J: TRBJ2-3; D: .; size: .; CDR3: CASSLALGEDFTDTQYF; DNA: TGTGCCAGCAGCTTAGCGCTGGGCGAAGACTTCACAGATACGCAGTATTTT
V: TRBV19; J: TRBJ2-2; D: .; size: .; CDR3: CASQDDTGELFF; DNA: TGTGCCAGCCAAGATGACACCGGGGAGCTGTTTTTT
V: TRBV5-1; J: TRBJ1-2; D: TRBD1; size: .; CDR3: CASSSGQEPYTF; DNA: TGCGCCAGCAGCTCCGGACAGGAACCCTACACCTTC
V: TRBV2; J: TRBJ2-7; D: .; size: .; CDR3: CASIGGPKQYF; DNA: TGTGCCAGCATAGGAGGCCCCAAGCAGTACTTC
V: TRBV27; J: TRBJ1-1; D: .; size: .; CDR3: CASSRGNTEAFF; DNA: TGTGCCAGCAGTCGGGGGAACACTGAAGCTTTCTTT
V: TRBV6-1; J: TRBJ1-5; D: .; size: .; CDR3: CASSEVGGKGNQPQHF; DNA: TGTGCCAGCAGTGAAGTTGGAGGGAAAGGCAATCAGCCCCAGCATTTT
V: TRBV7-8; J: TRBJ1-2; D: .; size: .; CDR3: CASSGDGGYTF; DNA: TGTGCCAGCAGCGGGGACGGAGGCTACACCTTC
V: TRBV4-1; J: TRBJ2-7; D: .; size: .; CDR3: CASSQSRSQEQYF; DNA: TGCGCCAGCAGCCAATCCAGGTCTCAGGAGCAGTACTTC
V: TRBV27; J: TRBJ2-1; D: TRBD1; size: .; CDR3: CASSLGYRGYNEQFF; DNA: TGTGCCAGCAGTTTAGGCTACAGGGGTTACAATGAGCAGTTCTTC
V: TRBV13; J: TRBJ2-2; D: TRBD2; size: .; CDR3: CASSFTSGGTGELFF; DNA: TGTGCCAGCAGCTTCACTAGCGGGGGTACCGGGGAGCTGTTTTTT
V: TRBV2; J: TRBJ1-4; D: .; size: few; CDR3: CASSRLDNEKLFF; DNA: TGTGCCAGCAGTCGTTTGGATAATGAAAAACTGTTTTTT
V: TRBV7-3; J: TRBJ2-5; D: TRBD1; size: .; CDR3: CASSHRTGRRETQYF; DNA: TGTGCCAGCAGCCATCGGACAGGGAGGAGGGAGACCCAGTACTTC
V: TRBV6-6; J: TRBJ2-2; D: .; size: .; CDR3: CASSPSGFGELFF; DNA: TGTGCCAGCAGCCCTTCGGGGTTCGGGGAGCTGTTTTTT
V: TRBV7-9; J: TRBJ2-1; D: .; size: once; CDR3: CASSLSYNEQFF; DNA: TGTGCCAGCAGCTTATCCTACAATGAGCAGTTCTTC
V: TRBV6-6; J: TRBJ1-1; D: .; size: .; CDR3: CATLTGAGTQNTEAFF; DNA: TGTGCCACCCTTACGGGGGCCGGAACCCAGAACACTGAAGCTTTCTTT
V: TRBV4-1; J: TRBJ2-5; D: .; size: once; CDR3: CASSQDEEETQYF; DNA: TGCGCCAGCAGCCAAGATGAGGAAGAGACCCAGTACTTC
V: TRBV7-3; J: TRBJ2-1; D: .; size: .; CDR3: CASSLTSYNEQFF; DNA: TGTGCCAGCAGCTTGACCTCCTACAATGAGCAGTTCTTC
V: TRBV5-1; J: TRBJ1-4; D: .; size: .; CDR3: CASSLKMGATNEKLFF; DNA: TGCGCCAGCAGCTTGAAGATGGGGGCAACTAATGAAAAACTGTTTTTT
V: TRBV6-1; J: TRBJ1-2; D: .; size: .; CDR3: CASSDIGGYTF; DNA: TGTGCCAGCAGTGATATTGGGGGCTACACCTTC
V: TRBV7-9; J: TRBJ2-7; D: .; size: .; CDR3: CASSFIGTYYEQYF; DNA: TGTGCCAGCAGCTTCATCGGGACTTACTACGAGCAGTACTTC